Each of the 8 T cell receptor beta chains below was sequenced from the same sample in a study of T cell changes during pregnancy in multiple sclerosis. TCRdb's copy holds only in-frame clones and misses some; the assay was immunoSEQ multiplex PCR. This table holds about 87,000 clones, 80% to 95% found once. Here the sequenced sample was peripheral blood, taken in the third trimester of pregnancy. Receptor source: a female donor in good health, enrolled as a control in a pregnancy study.

V usage is TRBV2 and J usage is TRBJ2-1, with 9 bases lining up with TRBD2. Trimming at V came to 6 bases and at J to 4 bases, leaving 4 bases not matched to a gene. This CDR3 comprises 14 residues. Germline CDR1 is SNHLY and CDR2 is FYNNEI. CDR3 nucleotide sequence: TGTGCCAGCAGACTAGCGGGTCGGTACAATGAGCAGTTCTTC. Translating gives CASRLAGRYNEQFF. The whole variable domain, filled in from reference TRBV2 and TRBJ2-1, reads EPEVTQTPSHQVTQMGQEVILRCVPISNHLYFYWYRQILGQKVEFLVSFYNNEISEKSEIFDDQFSVERPDGSNFTLKIRSTKLEDSAMYFCASRLAGRYNEQFFGPGTRLTVL.

The chain links TRBV7-2 to TRBJ1-1, with a possible D match to TRBD1 (5 bases). The CDR3 runs to 14 residues. V lost 6 bases, J lost 5 bases, and 16 bases lay in between. In germline, CDR1 is SGHTA, CDR2 FQGNSA. The CDR3 sequence: CASSFWGDGTEAFF. CDR3 nucleotides: TGTGCCAGCAGTTTCTGGGGGGACGGAACTGAAGCTTTCTTT.

The V and J genes are TRBV7-2 and TRBJ2-3, with TRBD1 as a possible D gene (5 bases). The germline gives CDR1 SGHTA, CDR2 FQGNSA. The length of the CDR3 is 14 residues. V gave up 7 bases and J gave up 4 bases, with 15 bases separating them. CDR3 coding DNA: TGTGCCAGCACAACAAACAGACAGTCAGATACGCAGTATTTT. Protein sequence: CASTTNRQSDTQYF.

The chain has TRBV29-1 and TRBJ1-2; a weak D match, TRBD1 (5 bases). V dropped 2 bases and J dropped 2 bases, with 9 bases sitting between them. Germline V CDR1 and CDR2: SQVTM, ANQGSEA. This CDR3 comprises 13 residues. In nucleotides, the CDR3 is TGCAGCGTTGAATCCCAGGGAAACTATGGCTACACCTTC. Amino acid sequence: CSVESQGNYGYTF. The complete variable domain, with remaining parts taken from reference TRBV29-1 and TRBJ1-2, reads SAVISQKPSRDICQRGTSLTIQCQVDSQVTMMFWYRQQPGQSLTLIATANQGSEATYESGFVIDKFPISRPNLTFSTLTVSNMSPEDSSIYLCSVESQGNYGYTFGSGTRLTVV.

This clone was detected once. The V gene is TRBV6-6, the J gene TRBJ1-5, with a weak D call TRBD1 (5 bases). There are 13 residues in the CDR3. V was shortened by 7 bases and J by 4 bases, with 11 bases between the two germline ends. Germline V gene sequence: CDR1 MNHNY, CDR2 SVGAGI (reference sequence). The CDR3 DNA follows: TGTGCCAGCACTGGGGGAGGGAATCAGCCCCAGCATTTT. Amino acids: CASTGGGNQPQHF.

The chain employs TRBV21-1 and TRBJ1-2; the D call of TRBD1 is as the table states it, not checked on the DNA. TRBV21-1 constitutes a pseudogene. The CDR3 extends over 15 amino acids. CDR3 coding DNA: TGTGCCAGCAGCAAGCTGGACAGGGGAAGTCGGGGCTACACCTTC. This sequence encodes CASSKLDRGSRGYTF.

The chain joins TRBV6-1 to TRBJ1-6, with D possibly TRBD1 on 6 matching bases. The CDR3 is 14 residues long. Trimming left V 1 base short and J 9 bases short, with 10 bases between. Germline-derived CDR1 and CDR2 are MNHNS and SASEGT. The CDR3 nucleotides are TGTGCCAGCAGTGAAGAAGGGGGTAGTTCACCCCTCCACTTT. It codes for CASSEEGGSSPLHF.

The rearrangement links TRBV2 to TRBJ2-6, with a possible D match to TRBD1 (5 bases). Per germline, CDR1 SNHLY and CDR2 FYNNEI. V was cut by 10 bases and J by 2 bases, with 15 bases left in between. The CDR3 consists of 15 residues. CDR3 coding DNA: TGTGCCATCCGACAGAGTCTTGCTGGGGCCAACGTCCTGACTTTC. This translates into CAIRQSLAGANVLTF.